This T cell receptor beta chain is from a study of T cell repertoires in cytomegalovirus infection. Using its own MiXCR run on the reads, TCRdb lists one record per CDR3 protein. Here the sample spans 830,000 or so distinct CDR3 sequences, 32% being singletons. This clonotype was recorded many times. Antigen unknown. CDR1 and CDR2 from the germline V gene are SEHNR and FQNEAQ (reference sequence). This CDR3 is 12 amino acids long. V lost 5 bases, J lost 8 bases, and 12 bases lay in between. The chain recombines TRBV7-9 with TRBJ1-1; D remains ambiguous. The material sequenced was cultured CD8+ T cells from PBMCs, taken from culture after CMV antigen stimulation. The source is a human donor in good health (CMV status not recorded). Some clones in this sample may be carry-over from other donors' samples. The CDR3 reads CASSPKGREAFF. The CDR3, as DNA: TGTGCCAGCAGCCCCAAAGGAAGGGAAGCTTTCTTT.